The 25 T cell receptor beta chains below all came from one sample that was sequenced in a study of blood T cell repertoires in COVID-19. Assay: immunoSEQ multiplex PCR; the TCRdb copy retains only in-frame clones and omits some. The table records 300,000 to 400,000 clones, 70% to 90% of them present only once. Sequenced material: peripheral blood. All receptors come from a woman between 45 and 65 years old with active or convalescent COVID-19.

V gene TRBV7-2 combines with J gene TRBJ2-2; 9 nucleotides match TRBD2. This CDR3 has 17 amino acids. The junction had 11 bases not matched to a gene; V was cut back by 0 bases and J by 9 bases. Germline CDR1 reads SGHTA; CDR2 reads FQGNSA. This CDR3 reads CASSLAFRAGGSRELFF. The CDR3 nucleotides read TGTGCCAGCAGCTTAGCGTTTCGGGCGGGAGGGTCCAGGGAGCTGTTTTTT.

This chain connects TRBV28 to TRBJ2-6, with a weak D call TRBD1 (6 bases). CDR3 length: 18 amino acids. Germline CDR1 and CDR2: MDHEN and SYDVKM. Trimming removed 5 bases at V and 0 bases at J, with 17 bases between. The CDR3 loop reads CASSPTGTLRSGANVLTF. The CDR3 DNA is TGTGCCAGCAGTCCAACAGGGACCCTCCGCTCTGGGGCCAACGTCCTGACTTTC.

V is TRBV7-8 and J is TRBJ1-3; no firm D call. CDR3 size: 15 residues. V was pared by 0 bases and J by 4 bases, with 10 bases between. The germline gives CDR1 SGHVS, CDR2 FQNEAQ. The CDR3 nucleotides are TGTGCCAGCAGCTTAGCCTTTTCGTCCGGAAACACCATATATTTT. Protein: CASSLAFSSGNTIYF.

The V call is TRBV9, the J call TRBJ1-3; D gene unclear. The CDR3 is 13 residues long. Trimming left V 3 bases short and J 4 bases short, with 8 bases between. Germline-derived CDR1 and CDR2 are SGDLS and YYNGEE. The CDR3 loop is CASSGPQGNTIYF. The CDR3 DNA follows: TGTGCCAGCAGCGGACCACAGGGAAACACCATATATTTT.

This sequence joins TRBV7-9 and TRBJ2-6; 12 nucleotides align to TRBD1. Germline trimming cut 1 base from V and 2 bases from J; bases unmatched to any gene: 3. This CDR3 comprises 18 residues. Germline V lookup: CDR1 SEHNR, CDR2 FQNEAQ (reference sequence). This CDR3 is CASSLVGTGGAGANVLTF. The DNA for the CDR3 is TGTGCCAGCAGCTTAGTCGGGACAGGGGGCGCTGGGGCCAACGTCCTGACTTTC.

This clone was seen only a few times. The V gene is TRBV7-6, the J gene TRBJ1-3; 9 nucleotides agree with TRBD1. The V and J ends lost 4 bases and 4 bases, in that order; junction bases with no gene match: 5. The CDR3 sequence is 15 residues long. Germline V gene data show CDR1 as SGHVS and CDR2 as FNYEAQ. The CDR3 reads CASSSQGAVGNTIYF. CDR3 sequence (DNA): TGTGCCAGCAGCTCACAGGGGGCGGTGGGAAACACCATATATTTT.

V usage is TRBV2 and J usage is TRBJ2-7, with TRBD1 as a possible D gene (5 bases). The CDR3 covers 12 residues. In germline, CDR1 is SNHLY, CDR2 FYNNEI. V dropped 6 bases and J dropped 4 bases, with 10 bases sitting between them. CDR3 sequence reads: CASRGRVYEQYF. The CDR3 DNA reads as TGTGCCAGCAGGGGGCGCGTTTACGAGCAGTACTTC.

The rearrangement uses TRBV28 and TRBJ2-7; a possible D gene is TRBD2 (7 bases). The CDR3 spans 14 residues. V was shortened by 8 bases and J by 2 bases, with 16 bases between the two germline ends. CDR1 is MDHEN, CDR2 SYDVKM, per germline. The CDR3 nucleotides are TGTGCCAGCGGGGAGGGACACGCACCCTACGAGCAGTACTTC. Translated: CASGEGHAPYEQYF.

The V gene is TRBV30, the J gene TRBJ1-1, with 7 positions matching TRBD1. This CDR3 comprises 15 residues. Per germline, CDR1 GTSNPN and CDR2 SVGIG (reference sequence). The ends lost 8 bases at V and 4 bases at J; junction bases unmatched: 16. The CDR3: CAVIRDRRRGTEAFF. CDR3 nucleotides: TGTGCCGTGATCCGGGACAGAAGGAGGGGCACTGAAGCTTTCTTT. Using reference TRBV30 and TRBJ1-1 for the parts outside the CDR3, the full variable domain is SQTIHQWPATLVQPVGSPLSLECTVEGTSNPNLYWYRQAAGRGLQLLFYSVGIGQISSEVPQNLSASRPQDRQFILSSKKLLLSDSGFYLCAVIRDRRRGTEAFFGQGTRLTVV.

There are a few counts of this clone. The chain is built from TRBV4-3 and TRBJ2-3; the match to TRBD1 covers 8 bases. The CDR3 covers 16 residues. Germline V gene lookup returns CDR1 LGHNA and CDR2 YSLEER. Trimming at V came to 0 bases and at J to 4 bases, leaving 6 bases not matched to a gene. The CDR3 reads CASSQDRTGFPDTQYF. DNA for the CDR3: TGCGCCAGCAGCCAAGATAGGACAGGGTTTCCAGATACGCAGTATTTT.

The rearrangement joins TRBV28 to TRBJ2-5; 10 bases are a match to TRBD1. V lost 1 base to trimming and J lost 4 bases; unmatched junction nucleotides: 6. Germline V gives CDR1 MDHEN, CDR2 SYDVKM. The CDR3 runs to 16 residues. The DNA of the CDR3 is TGTGCCAGCAGTTTATCCGGGACAGGGGTCCGAGAGACCCAGTACTTC. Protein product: CASSLSGTGVRETQYF.

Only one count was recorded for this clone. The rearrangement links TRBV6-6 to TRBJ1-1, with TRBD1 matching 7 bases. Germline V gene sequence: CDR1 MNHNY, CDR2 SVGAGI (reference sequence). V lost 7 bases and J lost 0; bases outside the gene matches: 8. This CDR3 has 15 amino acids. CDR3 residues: CASTWTGALNTEAFF. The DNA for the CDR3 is TGTGCCAGCACCTGGACAGGCGCCCTGAACACTGAAGCTTTCTTT.

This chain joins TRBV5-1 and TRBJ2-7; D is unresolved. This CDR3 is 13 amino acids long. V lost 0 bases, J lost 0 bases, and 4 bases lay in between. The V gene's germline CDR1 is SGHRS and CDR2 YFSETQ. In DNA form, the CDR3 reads TGCGCCAGCAGCTTGGACAACTCCTACGAGCAGTACTTC. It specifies CASSLDNSYEQYF.

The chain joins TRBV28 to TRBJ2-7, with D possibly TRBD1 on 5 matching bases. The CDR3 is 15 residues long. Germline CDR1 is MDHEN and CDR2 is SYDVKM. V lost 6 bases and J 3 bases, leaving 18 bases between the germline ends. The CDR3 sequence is CASRAPKGHNYEQYF. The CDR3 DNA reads TGTGCCAGCAGAGCCCCCAAAGGACACAACTACGAGCAGTACTTC.

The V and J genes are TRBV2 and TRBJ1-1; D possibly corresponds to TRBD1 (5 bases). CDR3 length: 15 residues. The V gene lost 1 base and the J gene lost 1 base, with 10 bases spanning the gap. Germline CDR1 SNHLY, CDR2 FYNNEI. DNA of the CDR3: TGTGCCAGCAGTGAAGGCAGGGCGAAGAACACTGAAGCTTTCTTT. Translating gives CASSEGRAKNTEAFF.

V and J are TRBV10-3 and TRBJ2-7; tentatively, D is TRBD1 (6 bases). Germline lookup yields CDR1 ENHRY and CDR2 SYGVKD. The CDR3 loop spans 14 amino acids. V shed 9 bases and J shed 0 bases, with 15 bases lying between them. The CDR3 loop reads CAIGGPLASYEQYF. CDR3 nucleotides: TGTGCCATAGGGGGTCCCCTCGCCTCCTACGAGCAGTACTTC.

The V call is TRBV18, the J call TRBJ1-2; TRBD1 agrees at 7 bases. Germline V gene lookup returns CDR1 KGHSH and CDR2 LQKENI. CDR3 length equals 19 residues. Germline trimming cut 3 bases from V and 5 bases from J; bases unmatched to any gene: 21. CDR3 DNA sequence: TGTGCCAGCTCACCTAACGGCTCAGGGGGAGTAGTCCGAACTTATGGCTACACCTTC. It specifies CASSPNGSGGVVRTYGYTF.

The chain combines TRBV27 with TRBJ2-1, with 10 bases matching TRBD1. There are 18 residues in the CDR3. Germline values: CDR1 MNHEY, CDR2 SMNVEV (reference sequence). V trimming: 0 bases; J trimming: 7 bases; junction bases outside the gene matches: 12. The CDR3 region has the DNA TGTGCCAGCAGTTTATCTCGGGACAGGGGTTCATGGGGAAATGAGCAGTTCTTC. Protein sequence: CASSLSRDRGSWGNEQFF.

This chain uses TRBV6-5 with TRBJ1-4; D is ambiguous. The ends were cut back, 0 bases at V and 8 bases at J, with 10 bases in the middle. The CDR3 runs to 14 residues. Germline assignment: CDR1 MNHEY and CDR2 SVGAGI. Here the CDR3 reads CASSYSNGREKLFF. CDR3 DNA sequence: TGTGCCAGCAGTTACTCGAATGGCAGAGAAAAACTGTTTTTT.

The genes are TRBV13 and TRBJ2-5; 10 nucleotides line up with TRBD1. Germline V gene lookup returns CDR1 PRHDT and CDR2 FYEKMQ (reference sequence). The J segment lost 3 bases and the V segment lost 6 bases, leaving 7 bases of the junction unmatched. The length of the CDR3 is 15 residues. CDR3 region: CASSPTGTGEETQYF. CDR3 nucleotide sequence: TGTGCCAGCAGTCCAACCGGGACAGGGGAAGAGACCCAGTACTTC.

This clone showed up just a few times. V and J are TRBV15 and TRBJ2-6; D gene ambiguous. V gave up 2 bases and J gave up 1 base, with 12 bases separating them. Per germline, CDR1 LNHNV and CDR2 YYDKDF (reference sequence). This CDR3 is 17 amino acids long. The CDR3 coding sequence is TGTGCCACCAGCAGAACGAGCCTTAGTTCTGGGGCCAACGTCCTGACTTTC. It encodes CATSRTSLSSGANVLTF.

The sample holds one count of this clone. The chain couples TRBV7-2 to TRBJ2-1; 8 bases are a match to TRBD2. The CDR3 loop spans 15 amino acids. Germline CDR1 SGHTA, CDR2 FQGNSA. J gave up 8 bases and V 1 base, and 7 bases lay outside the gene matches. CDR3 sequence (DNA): TGTGCCAGCAGCTTAGTACGGGGGGGCGAATATGAGCAGTTCTTC. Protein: CASSLVRGGEYEQFF.

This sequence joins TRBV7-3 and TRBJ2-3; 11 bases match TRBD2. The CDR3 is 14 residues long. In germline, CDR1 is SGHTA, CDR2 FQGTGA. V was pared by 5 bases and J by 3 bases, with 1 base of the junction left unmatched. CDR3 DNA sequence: TGTGCCAGCAGCCCTAGCGGGAGGACAGATACGCAGTATTTT. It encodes CASSPSGRTDTQYF. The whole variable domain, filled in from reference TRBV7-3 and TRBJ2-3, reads GAGVSQTPSNKVTEKGKYVELRCDPISGHTALYWYRQSLGQGPEFLIYFQGTGAADDSGLPNDRFFAVRPEGSVSTLKIQRTERGDSAVYLCASSPSGRTDTQYFGPGTRLTVL.

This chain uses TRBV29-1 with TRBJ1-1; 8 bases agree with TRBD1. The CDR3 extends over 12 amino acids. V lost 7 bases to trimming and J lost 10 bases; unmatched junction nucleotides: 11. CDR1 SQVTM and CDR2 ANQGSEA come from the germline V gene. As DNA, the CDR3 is TGCAGCGCTCGTGACCTACAGGGGGGAGCTTTCTTT. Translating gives CSARDLQGGAFF.

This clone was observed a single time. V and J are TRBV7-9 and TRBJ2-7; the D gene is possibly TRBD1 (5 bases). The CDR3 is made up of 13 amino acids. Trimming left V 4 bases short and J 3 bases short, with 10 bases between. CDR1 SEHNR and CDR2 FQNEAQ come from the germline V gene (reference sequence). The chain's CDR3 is CASSSDSHYEQYF. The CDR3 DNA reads TGTGCCAGCAGCTCAGACAGTCACTACGAGCAGTACTTC.